A single sample gave rise to the 32 T cell receptor beta chains below, sequenced in a study of cytomegalovirus exposure and HLA in healthy donors. The PCR made use of 60 Vbeta and 13 Jbeta primers. Some clones are missing from TCRdb's copy, which holds only in-frame ones; the method was immunoSEQ multiplex PCR. The sample consists of roughly 100,000 clones, over 80% of them appearing once. The material sequenced was PBMCs. The receptors shown here come from a man aged 25 to 40 in good health and CMV-seropositive.

The chain combines TRBV6-4 with TRBJ1-2; D not resolved. The CDR3 contains 18 residues. Germline loops: CDR1 MRHNA, CDR2 SNTAGT. V lost 3 bases and J 0 bases, leaving 20 bases between the germline ends. CDR3 in amino acids: CASSEFLRLGSSNYGYTF. Written as DNA, the CDR3 is TGTGCCAGCAGTGAATTTCTGAGATTGGGCTCTTCTAACTATGGCTACACCTTC.

This clone was found once. V is TRBV7-9 and J is TRBJ2-7; D is ambiguous. From germline, CDR1 is SEHNR and CDR2 FQNEAQ (reference sequence). The CDR3 loop spans 12 amino acids. Trimming took off 3 bases at V and 4 bases at J, with 7 bases between the two ends. CDR3 region: CASSFTTYEQYF. Here the CDR3 DNA reads TGTGCCAGCAGCTTCACGACTTACGAGCAGTACTTC.

The chain couples TRBV6-1 to TRBJ1-6, with D possibly TRBD1 on 6 matching bases. V was pared by 0 bases and J by 7 bases, with 13 bases between. CDR1 and CDR2 from the germline V gene are MNHNS and SASEGT. CDR3 length: 16 residues. The CDR3 nucleotides are TGTGCCAGCAGTGAAGCGCTGGGGCAGGGGAATTCACCCCTCCACTTT. Protein sequence: CASSEALGQGNSPLHF.

The CDR3 region is CASSLSRGSGEQYF. CDR3 coding DNA: TGCGCCAGCAGCTTGTCCAGGGGGAGTGGCGAGCAGTACTTC. V is TRBV5-1 and J is TRBJ2-7; 7 positions match TRBD1. The V gene end was trimmed by 1 base and the J gene end by 6 bases; junction bases not matched to a gene: 7. The CDR3 covers 14 residues. Germline V gene sequence: CDR1 SGHRS, CDR2 YFSETQ.

This clone has a single count. This chain joins TRBV10-1 and TRBJ2-4; 10 nucleotides line up with TRBD1. The CDR3 runs to 14 residues. Germline V gene lookup returns CDR1 WNHNN and CDR2 SYGVQD (reference sequence). The ends lost 4 bases at V and 6 bases at J; junction bases unmatched: 3. For the CDR3, the DNA is TGCGCCAGCAGTGTGGGACAGGGGAGAAACATTCAGTACTTC. Translation gives CASSVGQGRNIQYF.

This clone showed up just once. The rearrangement uses TRBV4-3 and TRBJ1-3; D uncertain. The V end lost 5 bases, the J end lost 1 base, and 18 bases lay between the germline ends. Germline CDR1 and CDR2: LGHNA and YSLEER. The CDR3 has 17 amino acids. CDR3: CASSYPFTHRSGNTIYF. In DNA form, the CDR3 reads TGCGCCAGCAGCTACCCTTTTACACACCGTTCTGGAAACACCATATATTTT.

The chain couples TRBV5-4 to TRBJ1-5, with 8 positions matching TRBD1. Trimming cost V 5 bases and J 2 bases; bases outside gene matches: 9. Germline-derived CDR1 and CDR2 are SGHNT and YYREEE (reference sequence). The CDR3 is made up of 16 amino acids. CDR3 region: CASRGQGSYGNQPQHF. CDR3 in DNA: TGTGCCAGCAGAGGACAGGGTTCATATGGCAATCAGCCCCAGCATTTT. The whole variable domain, filled in from reference TRBV5-4 and TRBJ1-5, reads ETGVTQSPTHLIKTRGQQVTLRCSSQSGHNTVSWYQQALGQGPQFIFQYYREEENGRGNFPPRFSGLQFPNYSSELNVNALELDDSALYLCASRGQGSYGNQPQHFGDGTRLSIL.

The chain combines TRBV6-1 with TRBJ1-1; TRBD1 matches 7 bases. The CDR3 totals 12 residues. J was trimmed by 7 bases and V by 7 bases; bases with no gene match: 6. Germline assignment: CDR1 MNHNS and CDR2 SASEGT. The DNA of the CDR3 is TGTGCCAGCACCCTGGGGACAGATGAAGCTTTCTTT. Translation gives CASTLGTDEAFF.

The gene calls are TRBV9 and TRBJ2-2; D might be TRBD2 (7 bases). The germline V and J ends were trimmed by 4 bases and 0 bases, with 16 bases remaining between them. The CDR3 loop spans 17 amino acids. Germline CDR1 and CDR2: SGDLS and YYNGEE. CDR3 nucleotide sequence: TGTGCCAGCAGCACGCTCGGGGGGACATCGAACACCGGGGAGCTGTTTTTT. It encodes CASSTLGGTSNTGELFF.

In its sample, this clone was seen once. The chain employs TRBV30 and TRBJ1-2; D possibly corresponds to TRBD1 (6 bases). V was shortened by 8 bases and J by 8 bases, with 18 bases between the two germline ends. The CDR3 runs 12 residues. Germline loops: CDR1 GTSNPN, CDR2 SVGIG (reference sequence). CDR3 nucleotide sequence: TGTGCCGGTCTCCATTCCAGGGGAGGCTACACCTTC. Amino acid sequence: CAGLHSRGGYTF.

This clone was recorded once. The rearrangement uses TRBV12-5 and TRBJ2-1; 10 positions match TRBD1. CDR1 is LGHNT, CDR2 FRNRAP, per germline. The CDR3 length is 16 residues. Trimming removed 5 bases from V and 2 bases from J; junction bases left unmatched: 6. The CDR3 DNA is TGTGCTAGTGGTGCGGGACAGGGGAGGACCTACAATGAGCAGTTCTTC. Its translation: CASGAGQGRTYNEQFF.

J is TRBJ2-3 and V is TRBV4-3, with 10 bases fitting TRBD2. The germline V gene has CDR1 LGHNA and CDR2 YSLEER. There are 18 residues in the CDR3. The J segment lost 0 bases and the V segment lost 1 base, leaving 7 bases of the junction unmatched. The CDR3 DNA follows: TGCGCCAGCAGCCAAGGGATAGCGGGGGGCCCTAGCACAGATACGCAGTATTTT. It encodes CASSQGIAGGPSTDTQYF.

The V call is TRBV28, the J call TRBJ2-5; D is perhaps TRBD2 (5 bases). The CDR3 runs 11 residues. The V end lost 6 bases, the J end lost 7 bases, and 9 bases lay between the germline ends. The V gene's germline CDR1 is MDHEN and CDR2 SYDVKM. This chain's CDR3 is CASSLEGTQYF. For the CDR3, the DNA is TGTGCCAGCAGCTTAGAGGGGACCCAGTACTTC.

The chain recombines TRBV5-1 with TRBJ1-2; D ambiguous. Between the trimmed V and J ends, which lost 4 bases and 0 bases, there was a span of 10 bases. Germline V CDR1 and CDR2: SGHRS, YFSETQ. There are 14 residues in the CDR3. CDR3 DNA: TGCGCCAGCAGCCAGGATTCCTCTAACTATGGCTACACCTTC. Translation: CASSQDSSNYGYTF.

The V gene is TRBV10-1, the J gene TRBJ2-1, with TRBD2 identical over 13 bases. V lost 5 bases, J lost 7 bases, and 8 bases stayed unmatched. The CDR3 length is 16 residues. Germline CDR1 and CDR2: WNHNN and SYGVQD (reference sequence). The CDR3 bases are TGCGCCAGCAGTACTGGACTAGCGGGGGCGAAGAATGAGCAGTTCTTC. It specifies CASSTGLAGAKNEQFF.

As for this clone: The junction does not match germline at one end; this may be a read error. The same CDR3 also results from other DNA sequences found in this sample. This chain connects TRBV4-1 to TRBJ1-6; D might be TRBD1 (6 bases). This CDR3 comprises 19 residues. The germline gives CDR1 MGHRA, CDR2 YSYEKL. CDR3 nucleotide sequence: TGCGCCAGCAGCCAAGAGGGGCGGCACAGGGCCGGTATAAATTCCCCCCTCCACTTT. It translates to CASSQEGRHRAGINSPLHF.

The V call is TRBV5-4, the J call TRBJ2-2; D call uncertain. CDR1 is SGHNT, CDR2 YYREEE, per germline (reference sequence). Trimming pared 0 bases from V and 3 bases from J, leaving 9 bases between. This CDR3 is 15 amino acids long. The CDR3 region is CASSLGAIYTGELFF. The CDR3 DNA reads TGTGCCAGCAGCTTGGGCGCCATATACACCGGGGAGCTGTTTTTT.

This chain uses TRBV11-2 with TRBJ1-6, with D unresolved. V lost 0 bases and J lost 7, with 13 bases in between. The CDR3 is 16 residues long. CDR1 is SGHAT, CDR2 FQNNGV, per germline. The DNA of the CDR3 is TGTGCCAGCAGCTTAGATGACGACATCTTAAATTCACCCCTCCACTTT. It codes for CASSLDDDILNSPLHF. Based on the CDR3 plus reference TRBV11-2 and TRBJ1-6, the full variable domain is EAGVAQSPRYKIIEKRQSVAFWCNPISGHATLYWYQQILGQGPKLLIQFQNNGVVDDSQLPKDRFSAERLKGVDSTLKIQPAKLEDSAVYLCASSLDDDILNSPLHFGNGTRLTVT.

This chain uses TRBV5-6 with TRBJ1-2, with D uncertain. The V end lost 4 bases, the J end lost 4 bases, and 14 bases lay between the germline ends. This CDR3 region has 14 residues. Germline-derived CDR1 and CDR2 are SGHDT and YYEEEE. The CDR3 protein is CASSRGGRPYGYTF. The DNA of the CDR3 is TGTGCCAGCAGCCGCGGAGGCAGGCCCTATGGCTACACCTTC.

V is TRBV27 and J is TRBJ2-1; TRBD2 matches 12 bases. This CDR3 is built from 16 residues. Trimming took 4 bases from V and 2 from J; bases not matched to a gene: 3. Per germline, CDR1 MNHEY and CDR2 SMNVEV (reference sequence). This chain's CDR3 is CASSYASGGAYNEQFF. The CDR3 DNA follows: TGTGCCAGCAGTTATGCTAGCGGGGGGGCCTACAATGAGCAGTTCTTC.

The chain links TRBV5-1 to TRBJ1-1; 7 bases fit TRBD1. After removal of 4 bases from V and 7 bases from J, the junction contained 7 bases not matched to a gene. The CDR3 has 13 residues. The germline V gene encodes CDR1 SGHRS and CDR2 YFSETQ. The CDR3 DNA follows: TGCGCCAGCAGCGACCCTACAGGGGTTGAAGCTTTCTTT. This sequence encodes CASSDPTGVEAFF.

Only one count was recorded for this clone. V gene TRBV6-5 combines with J gene TRBJ1-5, with TRBD1 matching over 9 bases. The CDR3 has 14 amino acids. V lost 6 bases to trimming and J lost 6 bases; unmatched junction nucleotides: 6. Germline V gives CDR1 MNHEY, CDR2 SVGAGI. The CDR3 loop is CASSPTGGLQPQHF. CDR3 sequence (DNA): TGTGCCAGCAGCCCTACAGGGGGCCTTCAGCCCCAGCATTTT.

V usage is TRBV4-1 and J usage is TRBJ2-1; TRBD1 aligns across 8 bases. The CDR3 consists of 17 residues. Germline V gene sequence: CDR1 MGHRA, CDR2 YSYEKL. V lost 4 bases and J lost 6; bases outside the gene matches: 14. CDR3 DNA: TGCGCCAGCAGCCCCCTGATATTCGGACAGGGCCCCAATGAGCAGTTCTTC. It yields the protein CASSPLIFGQGPNEQFF.

The gene calls are TRBV6-1 and TRBJ2-1, with D possibly matching TRBD2 (6 bases). V lost 3 bases and J 13 bases, leaving 19 bases between the germline ends. In germline, CDR1 is MNHNS, CDR2 SASEGT. The CDR3 has 14 residues. In DNA, the CDR3 is TGTGCCAGCAGTGATAGGCTGGGGGACTCCCCTCAGTTCTTC. It encodes CASSDRLGDSPQFF.

The chain couples TRBV5-3 to TRBJ1-5; D is possibly TRBD1 (6 bases). TRBV5-3 is an ORF, and what it does is uncertain. The CDR3 is 18 residues long. Trimming stripped 4 bases from V and 6 bases from J, with 26 bases between. The chain's CDR3 is CARSVVGQRGLPGQPQHF. CDR3 in DNA: TGTGCCAGAAGCGTCGTAGGACAGAGAGGGCTTCCAGGTCAGCCCCAGCATTTT.

The chain carries TRBV7-2 and TRBJ2-7; 11 bases line up with TRBD2. Germline values: CDR1 SGHTA, CDR2 FQGNSA. This CDR3 is built from 15 residues. The J segment lost 8 bases and the V segment lost 5 bases, leaving 11 bases of the junction unmatched. The CDR3 loop reads CASSRLAGGQGQQYF. As DNA, the CDR3 is TGTGCCAGCAGCCGTCTAGCGGGGGGCCAGGGGCAGCAGTACTTC.

This rearrangement joins TRBV18 to TRBJ1-1; a weak D match, TRBD1 (6 bases). CDR3 length: 15 residues. V lost 2 bases and J lost 0, with 10 bases in between. CDR1 is KGHSH and CDR2 is LQKENI in the germline V gene. DNA for the CDR3: TGTGCCAGCTCACCAGGGACACGTATGAACACTGAAGCTTTCTTT. Translated, it gives CASSPGTRMNTEAFF.

The chain combines TRBV5-1 with TRBJ2-1; 10 nucleotides line up with TRBD1. This CDR3 has 16 amino acids. Losses at the gene ends were 2 bases for V and 6 bases for J; bases not matched to a gene: 8. The germline V gene encodes CDR1 SGHRS and CDR2 YFSETQ. Written as DNA, the CDR3 is TGCGCCAGCAGCTTCGGCGACAGGGGGCGATCCAATGAGCAGTTCTTC. It codes for CASSFGDRGRSNEQFF.

This sequence joins TRBV7-2 and TRBJ2-2; D might be TRBD2 (6 bases). The CDR3 has 16 residues. Germline values: CDR1 SGHTA, CDR2 FQGNSA. V shed 1 base and J shed 1 base, with 10 bases lying between them. In DNA form, the CDR3 reads TGTGCCAGCAGCTTAGGGGGAGGCCAGAACACCGGGGAGCTGTTTTTT. Residues: CASSLGGGQNTGELFF.

The V call is TRBV2, the J call TRBJ1-1; 7 nucleotides align to TRBD1. After removal of 2 bases from V and 7 bases from J, the junction contained 4 bases not matched to a gene. The CDR3 length is 13 residues. Germline V gene data show CDR1 as SNHLY and CDR2 as FYNNEI. The CDR3 DNA sequence: TGTGCCAGCAGTGAACTACAGGGGAATGAAGCTTTCTTT. Protein sequence: CASSELQGNEAFF.

V and J are TRBV11-3 and TRBJ2-1; 8 bases align to TRBD2. V lost 5 bases to trimming and J lost 5 bases; unmatched junction nucleotides: 11. This CDR3 contains 16 residues. Germline CDR1 is SGHNT and CDR2 is YENEEA. The CDR3 bases are TGTGCCAGCAGCCCACCGGGACTAGTGGGACACAATGAGCAGTTCTTC. Its translation is CASSPPGLVGHNEQFF.

The chain couples TRBV19 to TRBJ1-5, with a weak D call TRBD1 (6 bases). CDR1 and CDR2 from the germline V gene are LNHDA and SQIVND (reference sequence). The V and J ends lost 9 bases and 3 bases respectively, with 15 bases between them. This CDR3 is built from 14 residues. CDR3 nucleotide sequence: TGTGCCAGCGCCTGGACAGTGGACAATCAGCCCCAGCATTTT. Its protein product is CASAWTVDNQPQHF.